One sample yielded the 13 T cell receptor beta chains listed below, sequenced in a study of blood T cell repertoires in COVID-19. Some clones are missing from TCRdb's copy, which holds only in-frame ones; the method was immunoSEQ multiplex PCR. This sample has about 250,000 clones, with approximately 83% found just once. The sample was peripheral blood. The receptors here all came from a person between 70 and 80 years old with COVID-19, enrolled during active disease.

This rearrangement joins TRBV10-3 to TRBJ2-1; D remains ambiguous. V was trimmed by 9 bases and J by 0 bases, leaving 12 bases between them. The germline V gene encodes CDR1 ENHRY and CDR2 SYGVKD. This CDR3 has 14 residues. CDR3: CAISLLSSYNEQFF. The CDR3 DNA reads as TGTGCCATTAGTCTTCTTTCCTCCTACAATGAGCAGTTCTTC.

This rearrangement joins TRBV5-1 to TRBJ2-1, with 12 bases that match TRBD2. The CDR3 runs to 18 residues. Germline V gene lookup returns CDR1 SGHRS and CDR2 YFSETQ. Unmatched junction bases numbered 13, after V lost 5 bases and J lost 4 bases. CDR3 region: CASRTATGLAGGYNEQFF. The CDR3 DNA follows: TGCGCCAGCAGAACGGCGACAGGGCTAGCGGGAGGGTACAATGAGCAGTTCTTC.

J is TRBJ1-3 and V is TRBV19, with 7 bases identical to TRBD1. CDR1 LNHDA and CDR2 SQIVND come from the germline V gene (reference sequence). The CDR3 spans 16 residues. With 2 bases clipped from V and 2 bases from J, the junction kept 6 bases outside the gene matches. The chain's CDR3 is CASSISTGEPGNTIYF. CDR3 DNA: TGTGCCAGTAGTATAAGTACAGGGGAGCCTGGAAACACCATATATTTT.

The chain recombines TRBV2 with TRBJ1-6; 7 nucleotides align to TRBD1. V trimming: 4 bases; J trimming: 7 bases; junction bases outside the gene matches: 4. The CDR3 runs 14 residues. Germline values: CDR1 SNHLY, CDR2 FYNNEI. The DNA for the CDR3 is TGTGCCAGCAGTGGGGACAGCCGAAATTCACCCCTCCACTTT. This sequence encodes CASSGDSRNSPLHF.

The rearrangement links TRBV27 to TRBJ1-3, with TRBD1 as a possible D gene (6 bases). V was shortened by 6 bases and J by 0 bases, with 18 bases between the two germline ends. Germline assignment: CDR1 MNHEY and CDR2 SMNVEV (reference sequence). The CDR3 is made up of 17 amino acids. CDR3 region: CASRPQGSAYSGNTIYF. The CDR3, as DNA: TGTGCCAGCAGGCCTCAGGGGTCTGCCTACTCTGGAAACACCATATATTTT.

This clone was detected only once. DNA of the CDR3: TGTGCCAGCAGCGTGATTTGGGCGGAGACCCAGTACTTC. It yields the protein CASSVIWAETQYF. This chain uses TRBV7-2 with TRBJ2-5; no reliable D call. This CDR3 spans 13 amino acids. Germline V CDR1 and CDR2: SGHTA, FQGNSA. V lost 5 bases, J lost 5 bases, and 12 bases lay in between.

This clone was seen at least ten times. The V gene is TRBV27, the J gene TRBJ1-6; possible D gene TRBD1, 5 bases. V shed 7 bases and J shed 9 bases, with 28 bases lying between them. There are 18 residues in the CDR3. The germline gives CDR1 MNHEY, CDR2 SMNVEV (reference sequence). The CDR3 spells CASKRRTSGVLGGSPLHF. CDR3 in DNA: TGTGCCAGCAAGAGAAGGACAAGCGGGGTGTTAGGTGGTTCACCCCTCCACTTT.

Only a few counts were recorded for this clone. This chain uses TRBV18 with TRBJ1-3; D might be TRBD1 (6 bases). CDR3 length: 15 amino acids. Trimming shortened V by 4 bases and J by 4 bases, and 14 bases separated the two germline ends. Germline CDR1 and CDR2: KGHSH and LQKENI. CDR3 nucleotide sequence: TGTGCCAGCTCACTACTGACGACAGGAGGAAACACCATATATTTT. This gives the protein CASSLLTTGGNTIYF.

The chain combines TRBV5-6 with TRBJ1-2; tentative D call: TRBD1 (6 bases). Germline V CDR1 and CDR2: SGHDT, YYEEEE. Trimming removed 1 base at V and 4 bases at J, with 20 bases between. The CDR3 loop spans 17 amino acids. CDR3 sequence reads: CASSLSPRTGSVYGYTF. The CDR3, as DNA: TGTGCCAGCAGCTTGAGCCCCCGAACAGGGAGCGTCTATGGCTACACCTTC.

The genes are TRBV12-3 or TRBV12-4 and TRBJ2-7, with D maybe TRBD2 (5 bases). The CDR3 loop spans 12 amino acids. V was clipped by 1 base and J by 7 bases, with 8 bases between them. Here the CDR3 DNA reads TGTGCCAGCAGTTTAGAGTCGGGGGAGCAGTACTTC. This encodes CASSLESGEQYF.

The gene calls are TRBV10-3 and TRBJ2-3; possibly TRBD1 for D (6 bases). The V end was cut by 0 bases, the J end by 14 bases, with 12 bases between. CDR1 is ENHRY and CDR2 is SYGVKD in the germline V gene. There are 12 residues in the CDR3. The CDR3 sequence: CAISESGTMRYF. The CDR3, as DNA: TGTGCCATCAGTGAGTCCGGGACAATGCGGTATTTT.

V and J are TRBV11-2 and TRBJ1-2; 10 positions match TRBD1. Trimming removed 3 bases from V and 7 bases from J; junction bases left unmatched: 11. The CDR3 has 16 residues. Germline CDR1 is SGHAT and CDR2 is FQNNGV. This CDR3 is CASSFYRPGQGSGYTF. The CDR3, as DNA: TGTGCCAGCAGCTTCTACCGGCCGGGACAGGGGTCTGGCTACACCTTC. The full variable domain, completed using reference TRBV11-2 and TRBJ1-2, is EAGVAQSPRYKIIEKRQSVAFWCNPISGHATLYWYQQILGQGPKLLIQFQNNGVVDDSQLPKDRFSAERLKGVDSTLKIQPAKLEDSAVYLCASSFYRPGQGSGYTFGSGTRLTVV.

This clone has a single count. The genes are TRBV9 and TRBJ2-5; TRBD2 might be the D (5 bases). This CDR3 is built from 13 residues. In germline, CDR1 is SGDLS, CDR2 YYNGEE. Trimming pared 2 bases from V and 5 bases from J, leaving 10 bases between. The CDR3 nucleotides read TGTGCCAGCAGCGTCACTCCGGGGGAGACCCAGTACTTC. Translation: CASSVTPGETQYF. The whole variable domain, remainder taken from reference TRBV9 and TRBJ2-5, is DSGVTQTPKHLITATGQRVTLRCSPRSGDLSVYWYQQSLDQGLQFLIQYYNGEERAKGNILERFSAQQFPDLHSELNLSSLELGDSALYFCASSVTPGETQYFGPGTRLLVL.